This T cell receptor (beta chain) was retrieved from a study of blood T cells in healthy people across ages (dated by TCRdb to 2015 to 2017). Describing the broader study: In model experiments, template switching captured roughly one uniquely barcoded TCR beta cDNA molecule for every two T cells. Two additional independent replicas of 1 million unique cDNA reads from the same blood draw were analyzed for two donors (one aged 18 to 29 and one aged 80 or older). Donors were grouped into four age groups: young (average about 15 years), middle-aged (less than 40), aged (around 66) and long-lived (around 82). To avoid experimental bias, donors of different ages were randomly spread across the sequencing lanes. Age-related changes in TCR beta repertoire diversity were measured in the study by deep sequencing normalized with unique cDNA molecular identifiers.

The investigation overall reported the following: As age increased, observed TCR beta diversity per million T cells dropped in a roughly linear way, and a significant reduction was already evident by age approximately 40. Estimates of total diversity from one million sequenced T cells were regarded as lower bounds and underestimates. Because donor CMV infection status was unknown, age-related changes in expanded clonotypes were potentially confounded. Compared with the aged group, more naive CD4+ T cells, fewer expanded clones and increased TCR diversity were shown by the long-lived group, suggesting age selection. A strong correlation was found between observed TCR beta diversity and the percentage of naive T cells measured by flow cytometry. Bulk unsorted PBMC profiling prevented conclusive comparison of naive and antigen-experienced compartments.

The roughly 42 donors, aged about 6 to 95 years, were systemically healthy Caucasian individuals from Russia. Each donor gave about 9.2 milliliters of peripheral blood, drawn into EDTA-treated Vacutainer tubes. Ficoll-Paque density-gradient centrifugation was used to isolate PBMCs, with at least 6 million per sample. Trizol reagent was used to extract total RNA from PBMCs, with at least 5 micrograms per sample. The percentages of naive CD45RAhigh/CD27high T cells were determined by flow cytometry on a PBMC aliquot from every donor. Reading the germline V gene (reference sequence) gives CDR1 SEHNR and CDR2 FQNEAQ. Between the V and J ends, shortened by 4 bases and 1 base respectively, the junction contains 11 bases. From cysteine to phenylalanine, the CDR3 is 15 amino acids long. Only CDR3 DNA is held: 45 bases, read in frame from base 1. The method behind the library was 5' RACE. TCRdb lists the instrument as Illumina HiSeq 2500. A second PCR of roughly 7 to 11 cycles was performed with a sample-barcoded 5' primer and a J-beta primer mix. Each TCR beta cDNA molecule received a unique molecular identifier from a template-switch 5' adaptor carrying 12 random nucleotides. At least 2.5 million CDR3-containing paired-end reads were obtained from each sample. First-strand cDNA was synthesized from all RNA with the Mint cDNA synthesis kit, primed by a TRBC-specific oligonucleotide. Following uracil-DNA glycosylase treatment, all cDNA underwent a first 18-cycle PCR with the universal primers M1SS and BC2_uni_R. Per the source publication's procedure: Each sample was normalized by randomly selecting 1 million high-quality reads, each carrying a distinct molecular identifier. Reads with shared molecular identifiers were discarded instead of being binned into consensus sequences. MiTCR, run with a Q25 quality threshold and the strictest error-elimination algorithm, handled CDR3 identification, clonotype clustering and error correction. A nonparametric unseen species model using Euler transformation provided a lower-bound estimate of total TCR beta diversity. TCRdb trimmed the raw reads at Q25, called clones with MiXCR and kept productive beta chains. Every entry covers one CDR3 protein and lists the most common genes and DNA from its rows. The V and J calls and clone size are TCRdb's, not the authors'. Present in this sample are around 1,100,000 distinct CDR3 sequences, approximately 38% of which were seen just once. Over 10% of the sample is held by the ten biggest clonotypes.

As regards this clonotype: The specificity of this receptor is unknown. Base qualities are not at hand, and no much larger clone is one base apart.

This chain joins TRBV7-9 to TRBJ1-5, with a tentative D gene TRBD1 over 5 matching bases. Specimen: blood. This TCR came from a man younger than 30 in good health. DNA sequence: TGTGCCAGCAGCTCAGGAGGGGACAGCAATCAGCCCCAGCATTTT. Its product reads: CASSSGGDSNQPQHF. The variable domain in full, with residues beyond the CDR3 obtained from the reference TRBV7-9 and TRBJ1-5 genes, is DTGVSQNPRHKITKRGQNVTFRCDPISEHNRLYWYRQTLGQGPEFLTYFQNEAQLEKSRLLSDRFSAERPKGSFSTLEIQRTEQGDSAMYLCASSSGGDSNQPQHFGDGTRLSIL.